The 13 T cell receptor beta chains below all came from one sample that was sequenced in a study of early T cells in non-severe SARS-CoV-2 infection. In TCRdb, the 5' RACE reads were re-called with MiXCR into one record per CDR3 protein. The data show 65,000 to 85,000 distinct CDR3 sequences, over 10% seen once. The sequenced material came from whole blood. The receptors were gathered from an adult who was a healthcare worker with PCR-confirmed SARS-CoV-2 infection or an uninfected control (not recorded which).

This clonotype was recorded many times. The chain links TRBV29-1 to TRBJ2-1; D possibly matches TRBD1 or TRBD2 (5 bases each). Looked up from germline, CDR1 is SQVTM and CDR2 is ANQGSEA. V was pared by 8 bases and J by 0 bases, with 14 bases between. The CDR3 spans 14 residues. The CDR3 is CSTGRGLSYNEQFF. In DNA, the CDR3 is TGCAGCACAGGTCGGGGCCTCTCCTACAATGAGCAGTTCTTC.

DNA of the CDR3: TGCAGTGCTTGCGGGGCGGACTCCATCACAGATACGCAGTATTTT. Amino acid sequence: CSACGADSITDTQYF. The chain carries TRBV20-1 and TRBJ2-3; D might be TRBD2 (6 bases). Germline values: CDR1 DFQATT, CDR2 SNEGSKA (reference sequence). This CDR3 region has 15 residues. The V and J ends lost 5 bases and 2 bases respectively, with 17 bases between them.

This clonotype has a count of ten or more. The gene calls are TRBV5-6 and TRBJ2-5; D is undetermined. Germline-derived CDR1 and CDR2 are SGHDT and YYEEEE. V lost 1 base and J 2 bases, leaving 6 bases between the germline ends. The CDR3 extends over 13 amino acids. The DNA for the CDR3 is TGTGCCAGCAGCTTGTTCAGACAAGAGACCCAGTACTTC. Translation gives CASSLFRQETQYF.

This clonotype showed up many times. The chain joins TRBV30 to TRBJ2-2, with D unclear. CDR1 is GTSNPN and CDR2 is SVGIG in the germline V gene (reference sequence). The length of the CDR3 is 13 residues. V was cut by 1 base and J by 4 bases, with 7 bases left in between. The CDR3 DNA follows: TGTGCCTGGAGTGCCTTGGGCACCGGGGAGCTGTTTTTT. It encodes CAWSALGTGELFF.

The J gene is TRBJ2-2, the V gene TRBV7-3; a weak D match, TRBD2 (5 bases). The germline V and J ends were trimmed by 5 bases and 3 bases, with 7 bases remaining between them. Germline lookup yields CDR1 SGHTA and CDR2 FQGTGA. This CDR3 region has 13 residues. CDR3 coding DNA: TGTGCCAGCAGCCGAGGGTACACCGGGGAGCTGTTTTTT. This encodes CASSRGYTGELFF.

This clonotype appeared many times. The chain couples TRBV7-2 to TRBJ2-2, with 7 bases lining up with TRBD1. J lost 7 bases, V lost 3 bases, and 5 bases had no gene match. Germline CDR1 SGHTA, CDR2 FQGNSA. CDR3 size: 14 residues. CDR3 sequence reads: CASSFRQGVGELFF. The CDR3 coding sequence is TGTGCCAGCAGCTTTAGACAGGGTGTCGGGGAGCTGTTTTTT. Full variable domain (rest looked up from reference TRBV7-2 and TRBJ2-2): GAGVSQSPSNKVTEKGKDVELRCDPISGHTALYWYRQSLGQGLEFLIYFQGNSAPDKSGLPSDRFSAERTGGSVSTLTIQRTQQEDSAVYLCASSFRQGVGELFFGEGSRLTVL.

V is TRBV2 and J is TRBJ1-2; TRBD1 is a possible D gene (5 bases). The CDR3 covers 14 residues. Germline loops: CDR1 SNHLY, CDR2 FYNNEI. V lost 0 bases, J lost 8 bases, and 13 bases lay in between. The CDR3 sequence is CASSEALGVFGYTF. The CDR3 coding sequence is TGTGCCAGCAGTGAAGCACTGGGGGTTTTCGGCTACACCTTC.

This clonotype occurred many times. The chain is built from TRBV6-6 and TRBJ1-1; D possibly corresponds to TRBD1 (6 bases). Germline loops: CDR1 MNHNY, CDR2 SVGAGI (reference sequence). The CDR3 sequence is 12 residues long. Trimming took 7 bases from V and 10 from J, leaving 16 bases between them. CDR3 sequence: CASIYWGLGAFF. For the CDR3, the DNA is TGTGCCAGCATCTACTGGGGGCTCGGAGCTTTCTTT.

The sample holds many counts of this clonotype. The J gene is TRBJ1-1, the V gene TRBV7-9; D is possibly TRBD1 (6 bases). The CDR3 is 12 residues long. V was clipped by 6 bases and J by 2 bases, with 7 bases between them. Germline V lookup: CDR1 SEHNR, CDR2 FQNEAQ (reference sequence). CDR3 protein: CASRQGNTEAFF. The CDR3 bases are TGTGCCAGCAGACAGGGTAACACTGAAGCTTTCTTT.

This chain connects TRBV11-2 to TRBJ2-7; 7 nucleotides align to TRBD1. J was trimmed by 2 bases and V by 2 bases; bases with no gene match: 6. CDR3 length equals 15 residues. Germline V gene lookup returns CDR1 SGHAT and CDR2 FQNNGV. The chain's CDR3 is CASSLWDSPTYEQYF. The CDR3 DNA sequence: TGTGCCAGCAGCTTATGGGACAGTCCAACCTACGAGCAGTACTTC.

This clonotype was picked up many times. This chain joins TRBV29-1 and TRBJ2-3; D may be TRBD1 (6 bases). The CDR3 has 13 amino acids. CDR1 is SQVTM, CDR2 ANQGSEA, per germline. V was trimmed by 4 bases and J by 5 bases, leaving 13 bases between them. The CDR3 reads CSVGRQAGDTQYF. CDR3 coding DNA: TGCAGCGTTGGACGACAGGCGGGAGATACGCAGTATTTT.

This rearrangement joins TRBV18 to TRBJ1-1; D is uncertain. Looked up from germline, CDR1 is KGHSH and CDR2 is LQKENI. Trimming shortened V by 6 bases and J by 7 bases, and 15 bases separated the two germline ends. CDR3 size: 13 residues. The DNA of the CDR3 is TGTGCCAGCTCGCCCTCGCTGGACTTTGAAGCTTTCTTT. Protein: CASSPSLDFEAFF.

The V and J genes are TRBV5-1 and TRBJ2-3; 10 nucleotides match TRBD2. Germline loops: CDR1 SGHRS, CDR2 YFSETQ. J gave up 4 bases and V 6 bases, and 8 bases lay outside the gene matches. This CDR3 is 15 amino acids long. The CDR3 sequence: CASTETSGIPDTQYF. CDR3 in DNA: TGCGCCAGCACCGAAACTAGCGGGATACCAGATACGCAGTATTTT.